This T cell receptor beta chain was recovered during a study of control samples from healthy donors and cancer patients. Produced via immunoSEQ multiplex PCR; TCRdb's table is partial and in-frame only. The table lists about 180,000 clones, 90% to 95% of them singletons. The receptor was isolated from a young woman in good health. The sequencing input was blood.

The CDR3 DNA reads as TGCGCCAGCAGCTGGGGAGGGAGGAATGAAGCTTTCTTT. Its translation is CASSWGGRNEAFF. The chain employs TRBV5-1 and TRBJ1-1; D call uncertain. Trimming pared 3 bases from V and 7 bases from J, leaving 13 bases between. The V gene's germline CDR1 is SGHRS and CDR2 YFSETQ. This CDR3 is 13 amino acids long.